Following are 29 T cell receptor beta chains from one sample sequenced in a study of CD8+ T cells in alopecia areata. Once RNA had been extracted, it was reverse transcribed into cDNA to act as the sequencing template. TCRdb's table, derived via immunoSEQ multiplex PCR, lists solely in-frame clones and lacks some. The repertoire holds more than 110,000 clones, with about four fifths as singletons. The treatment is: oral pan-JAK inhibitor, 5-10 mg twice daily. Source: CD8+ T cells sorted from blood, taken at week 4, from a patient treated with tofacitinib. These receptors all come from a human donor with alopecia areata.

CDR3 DNA: TGTGCCAGCTCACCCGGTTATGAGCAGTTCTTC. It translates to CASSPGYEQFF. V and J are TRBV18 and TRBJ2-1, with D unclear. The CDR3 sequence is 11 residues long. The V gene lost 3 bases and the J gene lost 8 bases, with 5 bases spanning the gap. Germline V gene sequence: CDR1 KGHSH, CDR2 LQKENI.

The V and J genes are TRBV14 and TRBJ2-5; perhaps D is TRBD1 or TRBD2 (6 bases each). Trimming took off 0 bases at V and 5 bases at J, with 16 bases between the two ends. The length of the CDR3 is 16 residues. CDR1 is SGHDN and CDR2 is FVKESK in the germline V gene. CDR3 in amino acids: CASSQDEPGAWETQYF. The CDR3 bases are TGTGCCAGCAGCCAAGACGAACCGGGGGCTTGGGAGACCCAGTACTTC.

This chain links TRBV15 with TRBJ2-7; the D gene is possibly TRBD2 (5 bases). This CDR3 is 14 amino acids long. V gave up 0 bases and J gave up 0 bases, with 6 bases separating them. The germline V gene has CDR1 LNHNV and CDR2 YYDKDF (reference sequence). The CDR3 is CATSRERDSYEQYF. CDR3 in DNA: TGTGCCACCAGCAGAGAACGGGACTCCTACGAGCAGTACTTC.

A single count supports this clone. The rearrangement uses TRBV4-3 and TRBJ1-5; the D is unclear. The germline V and J ends were trimmed by 0 bases and 4 bases, with 10 bases remaining between them. Germline CDR1 and CDR2: LGHNA and YSLEER. CDR3 length: 15 amino acids. CDR3 sequence reads: CASSQDRARNQPQHF. In DNA, the CDR3 is TGCGCCAGCAGCCAAGATCGGGCGCGGAATCAGCCCCAGCATTTT.

The V and J genes are TRBV15 and TRBJ2-1; tentatively, D is TRBD1 (6 bases). Trimming removed 0 bases at V and 8 bases at J, with 14 bases between. CDR3 length: 15 amino acids. Germline loops: CDR1 LNHNV, CDR2 YYDKDF (reference sequence). DNA for the CDR3: TGTGCCACCAGCAGAGATGAAGGGGGTTGGGATGAGCAGTTCTTC. The encoded protein is CATSRDEGGWDEQFF.

This chain connects TRBV7-2 to TRBJ2-7; D perhaps matches TRBD2 (5 bases). V was pared by 1 base and J by 3 bases, with 13 bases between. CDR1 and CDR2 from the germline V gene are SGHTA and FQGNSA. The CDR3 spans 15 residues. DNA of the CDR3: TGTGCCAGCAGCTTAGTTCCAGGACTTTACTACGAGCAGTACTTC. Translated, it gives CASSLVPGLYYEQYF.

The chain joins TRBV27 to TRBJ2-3, with unresolved D. Germline V CDR1 and CDR2: MNHEY, SMNVEV (reference sequence). V lost 1 base, J lost 4 bases, and 6 bases lay in between. The CDR3 loop spans 13 amino acids. CDR3 DNA sequence: TGTGCCAGCAGTTTATTTACCGCAGATACGCAGTATTTT. As protein: CASSLFTADTQYF.

This chain joins TRBV15 and TRBJ2-1; no clear D. This CDR3 region has 13 residues. Germline V gene data show CDR1 as LNHNV and CDR2 as YYDKDF (reference sequence). V was clipped by 9 bases and J by 0 bases, with 9 bases between them. The CDR3 loop is CATAESSYNEQFF. DNA of the CDR3: TGTGCCACAGCCGAAAGCTCCTACAATGAGCAGTTCTTC.

The chain recombines TRBV5-6 with TRBJ1-2, with TRBD1 matching 7 bases. Germline V gene lookup returns CDR1 SGHDT and CDR2 YYEEEE. The junction had 8 bases not matched to a gene; V was cut back by 4 bases and J by 5 bases. This CDR3 contains 14 residues. The CDR3 sequence: CASSPGDSLYGYTF. Written as DNA, the CDR3 is TGTGCCAGCAGCCCAGGGGACAGCCTGTATGGCTACACCTTC.

About this clone itself: At the DNA level, this CDR3 is encoded by other sequences in the same sample as well. This chain connects TRBV5-6 to TRBJ2-7; 11 bases line up with TRBD1. CDR1 and CDR2 from the germline V gene are SGHDT and YYEEEE. Germline trimming cut 4 bases from V and 2 bases from J; bases unmatched to any gene: 2. This CDR3 region has 14 residues. CDR3 nucleotide sequence: TGTGCCAGCAGCCTGGGACAGGGGGCCTACGAGCAGTACTTC. Its translation: CASSLGQGAYEQYF.

The chain joins TRBV30 to TRBJ2-1; D is perhaps TRBD2 (5 bases). Germline CDR1 GTSNPN, CDR2 SVGIG (reference sequence). Deletions cut 1 base from V and 4 bases from J, with 23 bases between. The length of the CDR3 is 18 residues. CDR3 in amino acids: CAWSALGERAVIYNEQFF. CDR3 bases: TGTGCCTGGAGTGCCCTAGGTGAGAGGGCGGTAATATACAATGAGCAGTTCTTC.

The CDR3 is CASSLDGGDREKLFF. The CDR3 DNA follows: TGTGCCAGCAGCTTAGACGGTGGGGATCGAGAAAAACTGTTTTTT. This chain uses TRBV5-4 with TRBJ1-4; no clear D gene. CDR3 size: 15 residues. Germline assignment: CDR1 SGHNT and CDR2 YYREEE (reference sequence). Trimming shortened V by 2 bases and J by 8 bases, and 16 bases separated the two germline ends.

The chain is built from TRBV4-3 and TRBJ2-1; D may correspond to TRBD1 or TRBD2 (5 bases each). The germline V gene encodes CDR1 LGHNA and CDR2 YSLEER. V shed 8 bases and J shed 8 bases, with 19 bases lying between them. This CDR3 is 14 amino acids long. CDR3 sequence: CASSRGGWGDEQFF. The CDR3 region has the DNA TGCGCCAGCTCCCGGGGCGGCTGGGGCGATGAGCAGTTCTTC.

The V and J genes are TRBV4-1 and TRBJ1-1, with 7 bases identical to TRBD1. V lost 1 base, J lost 1 base, and 0 bases stayed unmatched. CDR3 length equals 14 residues. Germline V gives CDR1 MGHRA, CDR2 YSYEKL. CDR3 coding DNA: TGCGCCAGCAGCCAAGGGGACAGGAACACTGAAGCTTTCTTT. Protein sequence: CASSQGDRNTEAFF.

In this sample, this clone turned up a few times. The chain uses TRBV15 and TRBJ2-7; 9 nucleotides align to TRBD1. Germline assignment: CDR1 LNHNV and CDR2 YYDKDF (reference sequence). This CDR3 is 15 amino acids long. Trimming at V came to 4 bases and at J to 5 bases, leaving 9 bases not matched to a gene. CDR3 region: CATSTRTGDFDEQYF. For the CDR3, the DNA is TGTGCCACCAGCACGAGGACAGGGGATTTCGACGAGCAGTACTTC. The complete variable domain, with remaining parts taken from reference TRBV15 and TRBJ2-7, reads DAMVIQNPRYQVTQFGKPVTLSCSQTLNHNVMYWYQQKSSQAPKLLFHYYDKDFNNEADTPDNFQSRRPNTSFCFLDIRSPGLGDTAMYLCATSTRTGDFDEQYFGPGTRLTVT.

The chain employs TRBV5-4 and TRBJ2-5; TRBD1 aligns across 11 bases. The CDR3 contains 15 residues. Germline V lookup: CDR1 SGHNT, CDR2 YYREEE (reference sequence). Trimming at V came to 0 bases and at J to 5 bases, leaving 3 bases not matched to a gene. CDR3 protein: CASSLVGQGEETQYF. CDR3 coding DNA: TGTGCCAGCAGCTTGGTGGGACAGGGGGAGGAGACCCAGTACTTC.

Notes on this clone: This same CDR3 is encoded by further DNA sequences in the sample. The J gene is TRBJ2-7, the V gene TRBV5-1; 8 bases line up with TRBD1. With 2 bases clipped from V and 3 bases from J, the junction kept 4 bases outside the gene matches. Germline loops: CDR1 SGHRS, CDR2 YFSETQ. The CDR3 has 14 amino acids. Here the CDR3 DNA reads TGCGCCAGCAGCTTCGGACAGGGAAACTACGAGCAGTACTTC. It is translated as CASSFGQGNYEQYF.

The count of this clone is one. The chain links TRBV7-2 to TRBJ2-3, with D unclear. Per germline, CDR1 SGHTA and CDR2 FQGNSA. This CDR3 has 12 residues. V shed 2 bases and J shed 3 bases, with 3 bases lying between them. The CDR3 loop is CASSLLTDTQYF. DNA of the CDR3: TGTGCCAGCAGCTTACTGACAGATACGCAGTATTTT.

This clone was picked up one time. The CDR3 region is CASSLGQGGGNEQFF. DNA for the CDR3: TGTGCCAGCAGTTTAGGACAGGGGGGGGGCAATGAGCAGTTCTTC. The rearrangement links TRBV27 to TRBJ2-1; 10 bases are shared with TRBD1. Per germline, CDR1 MNHEY and CDR2 SMNVEV (reference sequence). V dropped 2 bases and J dropped 6; count of bases not matched to a gene: 4. The CDR3 has 15 amino acids.

This chain joins TRBV19 and TRBJ2-4; D gene ambiguous. Germline V gives CDR1 LNHDA, CDR2 SQIVND (reference sequence). The CDR3 extends over 15 amino acids. Trimming took off 3 bases at V and 1 base at J, with 10 bases between the two ends. The CDR3 region is CASSITPQAKNIQYF. The CDR3 nucleotides read TGTGCCAGTAGTATCACCCCCCAGGCCAAAAACATTCAGTACTTC.

Here the CDR3 DNA reads TGTGCCAGCAGTTTATTAGCGGGCACAGATACGCAGTATTTT. Translated: CASSLLAGTDTQYF. V usage is TRBV27 and J usage is TRBJ2-3, with D possibly matching TRBD2 (6 bases). Germline V CDR1 and CDR2: MNHEY, SMNVEV (reference sequence). V shed 1 base and J shed 1 base, with 6 bases lying between them. This CDR3 has 14 amino acids.

This chain uses TRBV4-1 with TRBJ2-7; no firm D call. Germline V gene data show CDR1 as MGHRA and CDR2 as YSYEKL. CDR3 length: 17 amino acids. V lost 1 base, J lost 0 bases, and 16 bases lay in between. In DNA form, the CDR3 reads TGCGCCAGCAGCCAAGTCGAAGTCAGCGATAACTCCTACGAGCAGTACTTC. Amino acid sequence: CASSQVEVSDNSYEQYF.

The gene calls are TRBV27 and TRBJ2-7; perhaps TRBD2 as D (5 bases). The CDR3 contains 14 residues. Trimming left V 5 bases short and J 2 bases short, with 13 bases between. The germline V gene encodes CDR1 MNHEY and CDR2 SMNVEV (reference sequence). The CDR3 region is CASSALAGAYEQYF. In DNA form, the CDR3 reads TGTGCCAGCAGTGCCCTAGCTGGGGCCTACGAGCAGTACTTC.

This sequence joins TRBV30 and TRBJ1-1; 8 bases line up with TRBD1. Germline V gives CDR1 GTSNPN, CDR2 SVGIG (reference sequence). The CDR3 extends over 16 amino acids. V gave up 1 base and J gave up 2 bases; unmatched junction bases: 9. DNA of the CDR3: TGTGCCTGGAGTGGCCGCGGGGACAGGCCTAACACTGAAGCTTTCTTT. This sequence encodes CAWSGRGDRPNTEAFF.

This clone appeared a few times. CDR3 coding DNA: TGTGCCAGTAGTATAGGCACCGGGGAGCTGTTTTTT. It codes for CASSIGTGELFF. The chain has TRBV19 and TRBJ2-2; no clear D. This CDR3 spans 12 amino acids. V was trimmed by 1 base and J by 4 bases, leaving 1 base between them. Looked up from germline, CDR1 is LNHDA and CDR2 is SQIVND (reference sequence).

This CDR3 is CSVVRGLDEQFF. The CDR3 region has the DNA TGCAGCGTTGTTCGGGGGCTCGATGAGCAGTTCTTC. This sequence joins TRBV29-1 and TRBJ2-1; either TRBD1 or TRBD2 may fit D (6 bases each). The CDR3 runs 12 residues. Trimming pared 4 bases from V and 8 bases from J, leaving 12 bases between. Germline loops: CDR1 SQVTM, CDR2 ANQGSEA.

The chain is built from TRBV6-5 and TRBJ2-5, with TRBD2 identical over 7 bases. CDR3 length: 12 amino acids. In germline, CDR1 is MNHEY, CDR2 SVGAGI. Germline trimming cut 8 bases from V and 4 bases from J; bases unmatched to any gene: 4. The chain's CDR3 is CASRGGGETQYF. The CDR3 DNA sequence: TGTGCCAGCCGCGGGGGAGGAGAGACCCAGTACTTC.

V is TRBV7-2 and J is TRBJ2-1; TRBD1 agrees at 9 bases. This CDR3 comprises 13 residues. Looked up from germline, CDR1 is SGHTA and CDR2 is FQGNSA. After removal of 1 base from V and 9 bases from J, the junction contained 1 base not matched to a gene. DNA of the CDR3: TGTGCCAGCAGCTTAGGGACAGGGGCTGAGCAGTTCTTC. It is translated as CASSLGTGAEQFF.

The V and J genes are TRBV10-2 and TRBJ2-1; TRBD2 agrees at 9 bases. Losses at the gene ends were 0 bases for V and 5 bases for J; bases not matched to a gene: 5. The germline V gene has CDR1 WSHSY and CDR2 SAAADI. This CDR3 has 16 amino acids. The CDR3 region has the DNA TGCGCCAGCAGTGAGTCGGCGGGGGGGCTGAACAATGAGCAGTTCTTC. Encoded protein: CASSESAGGLNNEQFF.